This T cell receptor beta chain was observed in a study of cytomegalovirus exposure and HLA in healthy donors. General study points: A later look showed TCR association rates differing by HLA locus, highest for DRB1 and lowest for HLA-C. Earlier analysis found most TCR beta V segments productive about 87% or about 30% of the time. The listing of 150 or so TCR beta chains classed them as cytomegalovirus-associated.

Primers for the PCR totalled 60 Vbeta and 13 Jbeta. Produced via immunoSEQ multiplex PCR; TCRdb's table is partial and in-frame only. The repertoire holds more than 85,000 clones, with approximately 72% as singletons. Germline CDR1 is SEHNR and CDR2 is FQNEAQ (reference sequence). The CDR3 spans 16 residues. The V and J ends lost 4 bases and 4 bases, in that order; junction bases with no gene match: 9. In this sample, this clone turned up a few times. What it recognizes is unknown. This TCR was recovered from a man between 25 and 39 years old in good health and CMV-seronegative. The sample consisted of PBMCs. This chain connects TRBV7-9 to TRBJ2-3; 9 bases map to TRBD1. The chain's CDR3 is CASSSSQGAGPDTQYF. The CDR3 DNA sequence: TGTGCCAGCAGCTCGTCACAGGGGGCAGGGCCAGATACGCAGTATTTT.